These 2 T cell receptor beta chains originate from one sample sequenced in a study of cytomegalovirus exposure and HLA in healthy donors. This PCR relied on a set of 60 Vbeta primers and 13 Jbeta primers. Data came from immunoSEQ multiplex PCR; TCRdb stores just in-frame clones and leaves some out. This table holds some 100,000 clones, around 80% found once. Sequencing was carried out using PBMCs. The receptors were gathered from a female donor in good health and CMV-seropositive.

The V and J genes are TRBV5-4 and TRBJ1-2, with D possibly matching TRBD1 (6 bases). Germline assignment: CDR1 SGHNT and CDR2 YYREEE (reference sequence). The CDR3 runs 14 residues. V lost 3 bases, J lost 2 bases, and 11 bases lay in between. The CDR3 loop is CASSSGGGNYGYTF. The CDR3 nucleotides are TGTGCCAGCAGCTCTGGGGGCGGAAACTATGGCTACACCTTC.

The chain employs TRBV6-1 and TRBJ1-2; D not certain. Trimming removed 1 base at V and 8 bases at J, with 8 bases between. CDR3 length: 12 residues. Germline V gene sequence: CDR1 MNHNS, CDR2 SASEGT. The CDR3 reads CASSEGEWGYTF. In DNA form, the CDR3 reads TGTGCCAGCAGTGAAGGAGAATGGGGCTACACCTTC.